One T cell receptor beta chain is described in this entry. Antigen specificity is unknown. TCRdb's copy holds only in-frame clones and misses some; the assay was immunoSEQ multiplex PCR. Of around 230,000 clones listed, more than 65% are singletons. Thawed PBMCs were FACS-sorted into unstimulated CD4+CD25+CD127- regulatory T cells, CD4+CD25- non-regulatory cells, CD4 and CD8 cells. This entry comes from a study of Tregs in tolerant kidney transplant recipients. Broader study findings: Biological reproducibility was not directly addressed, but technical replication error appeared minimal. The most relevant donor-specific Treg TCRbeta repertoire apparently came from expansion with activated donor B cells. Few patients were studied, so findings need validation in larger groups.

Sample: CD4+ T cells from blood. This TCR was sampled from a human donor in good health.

In DNA form, the CDR3 reads TGTGCCAGCAGCTGGGGACGCCAGAATGGCTACACCTTC. The encoded protein is CASSWGRQNGYTF. The V gene is TRBV7-2, the J gene TRBJ1-2; the D gene is possibly TRBD1 (5 bases). The germline gives CDR1 SGHTA, CDR2 FQGNSA. The CDR3 extends over 13 amino acids. Trimming stripped 4 bases from V and 6 bases from J, with 12 bases between.